This T cell receptor (beta chain) was sequenced during a study of CD8+ T cells in alopecia areata. The overall study: Treated patients received oral tofacitinib, 5 to 10 mg twice daily.

Whole-study findings and limits: Treatment with tofacitinib significantly lowered scalp clonality and reduced expanded CD8+ clones among the top 100.

Extraction and reverse transcription of RNA yielded cDNA as the sequencing template. Data came from immunoSEQ multiplex PCR; TCRdb stores just in-frame clones and leaves some out. The sample records 250,000 to 300,000 clones, nearly 60% being singletons. The treatment is: oral pan-JAK inhibitor, 5-10 mg twice daily. CDR1 ENHRY and CDR2 SYGVKD come from the germline V gene. The CDR3 consists of 14 residues. V gave up 6 bases and J gave up 1 base, with 12 bases separating them. The table lists this clone with a few counts. Its target is unknown. The sequences come from CD4+ T cells sorted from blood, collected at week 24, from a patient treated with tofacitinib. The chain carries TRBV10-3 and TRBJ1-2, with D possibly being TRBD1 (5 bases). The receptor was derived from a human donor with alopecia areata. CDR3 region: CAIRPGLFNYGYTF. DNA of the CDR3: TGTGCCATCAGGCCGGGACTCTTTAACTATGGCTACACCTTC.